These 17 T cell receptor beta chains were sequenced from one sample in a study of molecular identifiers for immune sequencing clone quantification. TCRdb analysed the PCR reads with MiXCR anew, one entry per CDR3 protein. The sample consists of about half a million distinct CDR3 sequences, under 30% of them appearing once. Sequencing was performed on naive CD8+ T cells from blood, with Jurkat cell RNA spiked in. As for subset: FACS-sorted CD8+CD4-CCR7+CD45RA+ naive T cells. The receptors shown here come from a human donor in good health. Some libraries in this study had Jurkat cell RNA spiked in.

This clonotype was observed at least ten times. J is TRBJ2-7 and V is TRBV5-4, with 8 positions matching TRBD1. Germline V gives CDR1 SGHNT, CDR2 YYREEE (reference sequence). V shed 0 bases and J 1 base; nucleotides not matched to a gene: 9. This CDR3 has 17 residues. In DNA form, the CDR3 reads TGTGCCAGCAGCTTGGACCAAGGCAGGGGGCATTCCTACGAGCAGTACTTC. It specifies CASSLDQGRGHSYEQYF.

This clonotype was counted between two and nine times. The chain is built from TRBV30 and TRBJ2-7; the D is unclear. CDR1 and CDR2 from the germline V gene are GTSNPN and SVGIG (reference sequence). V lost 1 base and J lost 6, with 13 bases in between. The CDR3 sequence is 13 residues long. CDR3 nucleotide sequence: TGTGCCTGGAGTGCTGTGGGGTACGCCGAGCAGTACTTC. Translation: CAWSAVGYAEQYF.

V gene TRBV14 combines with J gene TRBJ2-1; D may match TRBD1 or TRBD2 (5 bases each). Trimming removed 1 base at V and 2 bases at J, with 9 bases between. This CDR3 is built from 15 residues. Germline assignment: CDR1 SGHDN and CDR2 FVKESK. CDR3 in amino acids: CASSQGGPTYNEQFF. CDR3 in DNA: TGTGCCAGCAGCCAAGGGGGACCAACCTACAATGAGCAGTTCTTC.

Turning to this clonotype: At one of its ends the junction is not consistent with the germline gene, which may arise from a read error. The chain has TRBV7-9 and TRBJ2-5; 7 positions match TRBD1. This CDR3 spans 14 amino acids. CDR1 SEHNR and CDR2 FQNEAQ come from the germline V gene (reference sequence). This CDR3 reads CASTLGQNEEPQYF. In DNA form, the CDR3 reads TGTGCCAGCACCCTGGGACAGAACGAAGAGCCCCAGTACTTC.

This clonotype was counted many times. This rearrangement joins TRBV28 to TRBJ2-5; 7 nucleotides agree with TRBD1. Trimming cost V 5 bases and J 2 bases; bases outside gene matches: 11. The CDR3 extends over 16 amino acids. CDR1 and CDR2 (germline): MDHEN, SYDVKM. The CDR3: CASSPNYRGPQETQYF. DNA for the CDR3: TGTGCCAGCAGTCCAAATTACAGGGGCCCTCAAGAGACCCAGTACTTC. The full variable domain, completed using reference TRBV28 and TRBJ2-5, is DVKVTQSSRYLVKRTGEKVFLECVQDMDHENMFWYRQDPGLGLRLIYFSYDVKMKEKGDIPEGYSVSREKKERFSLILESASTNQTSMYLCASSPNYRGPQETQYFGPGTRLLVL.

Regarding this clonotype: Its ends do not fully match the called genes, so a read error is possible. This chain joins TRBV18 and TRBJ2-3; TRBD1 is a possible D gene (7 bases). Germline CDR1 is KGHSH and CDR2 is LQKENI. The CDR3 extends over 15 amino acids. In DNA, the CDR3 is TGTGCCGGCTCACCTCTGGAGGGGGCGGCAGATACGCAGTATTTT. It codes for CAGSPLEGAADTQYF.

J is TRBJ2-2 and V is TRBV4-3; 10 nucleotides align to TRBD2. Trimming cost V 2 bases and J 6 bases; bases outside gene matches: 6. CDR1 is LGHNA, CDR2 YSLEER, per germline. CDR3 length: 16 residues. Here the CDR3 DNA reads TGCGCCAGCAGCCAACCGCTAGCGGGGGAGGCCGGGGAGCTGTTTTTT. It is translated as CASSQPLAGEAGELFF.

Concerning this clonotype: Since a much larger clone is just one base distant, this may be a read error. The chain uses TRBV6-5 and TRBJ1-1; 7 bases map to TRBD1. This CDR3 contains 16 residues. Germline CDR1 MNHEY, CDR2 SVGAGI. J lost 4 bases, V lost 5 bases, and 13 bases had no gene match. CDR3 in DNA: TGTGCCAGCAGTACCTTACAGGGGTCGGTCGGCACTGAAGCTTTCTTT. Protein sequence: CASSTLQGSVGTEAFF.

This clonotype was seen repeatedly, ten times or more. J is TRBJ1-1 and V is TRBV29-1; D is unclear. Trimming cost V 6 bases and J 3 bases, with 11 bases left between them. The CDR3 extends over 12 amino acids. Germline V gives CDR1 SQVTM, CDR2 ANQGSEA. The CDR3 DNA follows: TGCAGCGTGGCGACTAAGGACACTGAAGCTTTCTTT. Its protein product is CSVATKDTEAFF.

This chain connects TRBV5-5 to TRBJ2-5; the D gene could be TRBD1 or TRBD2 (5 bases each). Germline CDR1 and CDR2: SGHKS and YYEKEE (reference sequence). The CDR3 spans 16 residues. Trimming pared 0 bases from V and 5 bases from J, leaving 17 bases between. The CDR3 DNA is TGTGCCAGCAGCTTGGGGGACCGCCTTTTTGGCGAGACCCAGTACTTC. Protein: CASSLGDRLFGETQYF.

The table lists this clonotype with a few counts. The CDR3 reads CSARGRGDPRETQYF. In DNA form, the CDR3 reads TGCAGTGCTAGAGGTAGAGGGGACCCCCGGGAGACCCAGTACTTC. The chain uses TRBV20-1 and TRBJ2-5, with D perhaps TRBD1 or TRBD2 (5 bases each). V was shortened by 1 base and J by 5 bases, with 17 bases between the two germline ends. The CDR3 consists of 15 residues. CDR1 and CDR2 from the germline V gene are DFQATT and SNEGSKA (reference sequence).

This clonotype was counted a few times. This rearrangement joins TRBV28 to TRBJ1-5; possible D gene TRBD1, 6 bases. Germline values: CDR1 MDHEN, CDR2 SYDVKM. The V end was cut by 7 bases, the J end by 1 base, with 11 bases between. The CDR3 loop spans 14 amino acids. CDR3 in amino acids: CASIPQGSNQPQHF. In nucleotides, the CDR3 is TGTGCCAGCATTCCACAGGGCAGCAATCAGCCCCAGCATTTT. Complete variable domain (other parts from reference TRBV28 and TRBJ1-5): DVKVTQSSRYLVKRTGEKVFLECVQDMDHENMFWYRQDPGLGLRLIYFSYDVKMKEKGDIPEGYSVSREKKERFSLILESASTNQTSMYLCASIPQGSNQPQHFGDGTRLSIL.

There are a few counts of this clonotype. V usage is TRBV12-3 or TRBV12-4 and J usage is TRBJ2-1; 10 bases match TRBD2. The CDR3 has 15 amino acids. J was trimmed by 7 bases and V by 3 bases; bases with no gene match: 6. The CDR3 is CASSFTSGTMNEQFF. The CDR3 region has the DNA TGTGCCAGCAGTTTTACTAGCGGGACAATGAATGAGCAGTTCTTC.

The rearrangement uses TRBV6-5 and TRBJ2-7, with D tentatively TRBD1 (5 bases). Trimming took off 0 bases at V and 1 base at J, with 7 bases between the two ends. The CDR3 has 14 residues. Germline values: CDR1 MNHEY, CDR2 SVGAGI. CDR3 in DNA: TGTGCCAGCAGTTACTCGACAGAGTCCTACGAGCAGTACTTC. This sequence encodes CASSYSTESYEQYF.

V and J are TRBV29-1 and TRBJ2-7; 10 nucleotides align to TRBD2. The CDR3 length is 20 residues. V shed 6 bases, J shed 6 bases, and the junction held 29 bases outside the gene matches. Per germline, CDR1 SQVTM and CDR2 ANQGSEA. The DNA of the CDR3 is TGCAGCGTGAATGGGGCCGCCGGGACAGATAATGCTAGCGGGGGACCCGAGCAGTACTTC. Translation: CSVNGAAGTDNASGGPEQYF.

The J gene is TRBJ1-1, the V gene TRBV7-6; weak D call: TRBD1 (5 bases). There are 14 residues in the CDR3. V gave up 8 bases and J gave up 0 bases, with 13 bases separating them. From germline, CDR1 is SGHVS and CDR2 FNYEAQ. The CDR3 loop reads CASRAGNVNTEAFF. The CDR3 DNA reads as TGTGCCAGCCGAGCAGGGAACGTGAACACTGAAGCTTTCTTT.

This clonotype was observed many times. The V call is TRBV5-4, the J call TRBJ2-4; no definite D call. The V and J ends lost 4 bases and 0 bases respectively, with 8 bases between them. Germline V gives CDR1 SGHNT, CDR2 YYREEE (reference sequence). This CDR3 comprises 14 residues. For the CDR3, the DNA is TGTGCCAGCAGCGAGGATATAGCCAAAAACATTCAGTACTTC. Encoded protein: CASSEDIAKNIQYF.